These 27 T cell receptor beta chains originate from one sample sequenced in a study of CD8+ T cells in alopecia areata. RNA extraction and reverse transcription yielded cDNA as sequencing template. Produced via immunoSEQ multiplex PCR; TCRdb's table is partial and in-frame only. This table holds roughly 170,000 clones, about 63% found once. The starting material was CD4+ T cells sorted from blood, obtained at week 0. The receptor source for this set is a human donor with alopecia areata.

V gene TRBV30 combines with J gene TRBJ1-2; D is perhaps TRBD1 (5 bases). The V and J ends lost 2 bases and 6 bases respectively, with 10 bases between them. The CDR3 consists of 12 residues. The germline CDR1 and CDR2 sequences are GTSNPN and SVGIG (reference sequence). The CDR3 spells CAWSYMGDGYTF. In DNA, the CDR3 is TGTGCCTGGAGTTATATGGGGGATGGCTACACCTTC.

This sequence joins TRBV29-1 and TRBJ1-6, with TRBD1 as a possible D gene (5 bases). The V gene lost 0 bases and the J gene lost 9 bases, with 24 bases spanning the gap. The CDR3 sequence is 18 residues long. Germline CDR1 reads SQVTM; CDR2 reads ANQGSEA. The CDR3 loop reads CSVEDSLGPVVGRSPLHF. CDR3 in DNA: TGCAGCGTTGAAGATTCCCTCGGGCCAGTCGTGGGGCGTTCACCCCTCCACTTT.

The V call is TRBV7-2, the J call TRBJ2-6; no clear D. V was pared by 3 bases and J by 2 bases, with 11 bases between. The V gene's germline CDR1 is SGHTA and CDR2 FQGNSA. CDR3 length: 16 residues. CDR3 nucleotides: TGTGCCAGCAGCTTGCTGGGAAAGGCTGGGGCCAACGTCCTGACTTTC. It encodes CASSLLGKAGANVLTF. Complete variable domain (other parts from reference TRBV7-2 and TRBJ2-6): GAGVSQSPSNKVTEKGKDVELRCDPISGHTALYWYRQSLGQGLEFLIYFQGNSAPDKSGLPSDRFSAERTGGSVSTLTIQRTQQEDSAVYLCASSLLGKAGANVLTFGAGSRLTVL.

This clone was seen a single time. V gene TRBV7-2 combines with J gene TRBJ1-6; 8 nucleotides line up with TRBD1. V gave up 5 bases and J gave up 13 bases; unmatched junction bases: 10. Germline V gives CDR1 SGHTA, CDR2 FQGNSA. The CDR3 is 14 amino acids. DNA for the CDR3: TGTGCCAGCAGCCAGTGGACAGGGTTGGGGCCCCTCCACTTT. Amino acids: CASSQWTGLGPLHF.

The genes are TRBV29-1 and TRBJ2-5, with D perhaps assigned TRBD1 or TRBD2 (6 bases each). Germline V gene sequence: CDR1 SQVTM, CDR2 ANQGSEA. The CDR3 totals 12 residues. Trimming cost V 6 bases and J 4 bases, with 12 bases left between them. CDR3 DNA: TGCAGCGTCGGAGGGGGTCCAGAGACCCAGTACTTC. This sequence encodes CSVGGGPETQYF.

As regards this clone: The junction departs from the called germline gene at one end, perhaps through a read error. The gene calls are TRBV2 and TRBJ1-5; tentatively, D is TRBD1 (6 bases). In germline, CDR1 is SNHLY, CDR2 FYNNEI. The CDR3 consists of 14 residues. In DNA, the CDR3 is TGTGCCAGCAGAGAAGGGGGGAACAATCAGCCCCAGCATTTT. This translates into CASREGGNNQPQHF.

There are a few counts of this clone. As DNA, the CDR3 is TGCGCCAGCAGCTCCCTGGGCACAGGGAACGCAGATACGCAGTATTTT. Translating it yields CASSSLGTGNADTQYF. The chain recombines TRBV4-1 with TRBJ2-3, with D tentatively TRBD1 (6 bases). Germline V lookup: CDR1 MGHRA, CDR2 YSYEKL. V shed 5 bases and J shed 4 bases, with 19 bases lying between them. The CDR3 is 16 residues long.

The rearrangement joins TRBV29-1 to TRBJ2-7, with 11 bases that match TRBD2. V trimming: 5 bases; J trimming: 11 bases; junction bases outside the gene matches: 8. CDR1 is SQVTM, CDR2 ANQGSEA, per germline. The CDR3 spans 12 residues. In nucleotides, the CDR3 is TGCAGCGTTCAGACTAGCGGGGAAGGCGAGTACTTC. Protein sequence: CSVQTSGEGEYF.

This clone was recorded a few times. This rearrangement joins TRBV12-5 to TRBJ2-3; possible D gene TRBD2, 6 bases. The CDR3 spans 16 residues. CDR1 LGHNT and CDR2 FRNRAP come from the germline V gene. The V end was cut by 2 bases, the J end by 5 bases, with 17 bases between. The CDR3 DNA follows: TGTGCTAGTGGTTTGAGTGGACGGGGGAGAAAAGATACGCAGTATTTT. Amino acids: CASGLSGRGRKDTQYF.

With regard to this clone: Other DNA sequences from this sample encode an identical CDR3 as well. The rearrangement joins TRBV5-1 to TRBJ2-3; D is ambiguous. Germline CDR1 is SGHRS and CDR2 is YFSETQ. Trimming shortened V by 0 bases and J by 6 bases, and 2 bases separated the two germline ends. This CDR3 is 11 amino acids long. The DNA of the CDR3 is TGCGCCAGCAGCTTGGGGGATACGCAGTATTTT. It yields the protein CASSLGDTQYF.

This chain uses TRBV30 with TRBJ2-3; D possibly corresponds to TRBD2 (6 bases). This CDR3 is 14 amino acids long. The germline gives CDR1 GTSNPN, CDR2 SVGIG (reference sequence). With 0 bases removed from V and 6 bases from J, the gap between germline ends came to 13 bases. The CDR3 nucleotides are TGTGCCTGGAGTGTACAGGCGGGGCGGGATACGCAGTATTTT. Translated, it gives CAWSVQAGRDTQYF.

The chain joins TRBV4-2 to TRBJ1-5, with 7 bases fitting TRBD1. After removal of 3 bases from V and 1 base from J, the junction contained 0 bases not matched to a gene. The germline gives CDR1 LGHNA, CDR2 YNFKEQ. This CDR3 comprises 14 residues. As DNA, the CDR3 is TGTGCCAGCAGCCAGGGACAGAGCAATCAGCCCCAGCATTTT. This gives the protein CASSQGQSNQPQHF.

In this sample, this clone turned up a few times. V gene TRBV11-3 combines with J gene TRBJ2-2; no reliable D call. This CDR3 is 13 amino acids long. The V end was cut by 5 bases, the J end by 11 bases, with 15 bases between. Germline CDR1 is SGHNT and CDR2 is YENEEA. CDR3 DNA: TGTGCCAGCAGCCAAAACAACCTCAACGAGCTGTTTTTT. Its translation: CASSQNNLNELFF.

In its sample, this clone was seen once. This chain connects TRBV18 to TRBJ1-6; D possibly corresponds to TRBD1 (6 bases). In germline, CDR1 is KGHSH, CDR2 LQKENI. The germline V and J ends were trimmed by 6 bases and 6 bases, with 12 bases remaining between them. CDR3 length: 14 amino acids. The CDR3 coding sequence is TGTGCCAGCTCTCAGACAGGTGGTAATTCACCCCTCCACTTT. The encoded protein is CASSQTGGNSPLHF.

Remarks on this clone: This may be a read error: a much more frequent sequence differs by one nucleotide. CDR3 sequence: CASSLDGRTSDEQYF. The CDR3 DNA reads as TGTGCCAGCAGCTTGGATGGGCGGACTAGCGACGAGCAGTACTTC. This sequence joins TRBV5-6 and TRBJ2-7; 9 bases match TRBD2. The germline gives CDR1 SGHDT, CDR2 YYEEEE. This CDR3 has 15 residues. V shed 0 bases and J 5 bases; nucleotides not matched to a gene: 6.

The chain is built from TRBV30 and TRBJ1-5; 9 bases line up with TRBD1. The CDR3 covers 14 residues. V dropped 2 bases and J dropped 4; count of bases not matched to a gene: 3. In germline, CDR1 is GTSNPN, CDR2 SVGIG (reference sequence). The CDR3 loop is CAWSPGQGNQPQHF. The CDR3, as DNA: TGTGCCTGGAGTCCGGGACAGGGTAATCAGCCCCAGCATTTT.

CDR3 region: CASSVSGLQETQYF. As DNA, the CDR3 is TGTGCCAGCAGCGTATCGGGACTACAAGAGACCCAGTACTTC. The chain recombines TRBV13 with TRBJ2-5; 7 bases fit TRBD2. V was clipped by 5 bases and J by 2 bases; unmatched bases: 5. The CDR3 consists of 14 residues. In germline, CDR1 is PRHDT, CDR2 FYEKMQ (reference sequence).

The V gene is TRBV5-6, the J gene TRBJ2-7; TRBD2 is a possible D gene (6 bases). CDR1 and CDR2 from the germline V gene are SGHDT and YYEEEE. V lost 0 bases and J 5 bases, leaving 6 bases between the germline ends. The CDR3 spans 12 residues. The CDR3 loop is CASSLAGDEQYF. In DNA, the CDR3 is TGTGCCAGCAGCTTGGCGGGGGACGAGCAGTACTTC.

The V and J genes are TRBV5-1 and TRBJ2-7; weak D call: TRBD2 (6 bases). Germline V gene sequence: CDR1 SGHRS, CDR2 YFSETQ. V dropped 2 bases and J dropped 0 bases, with 12 bases sitting between them. The CDR3 loop spans 15 amino acids. Here the CDR3 reads CASSFALAASYEQYF. The CDR3 DNA reads as TGCGCCAGCAGCTTTGCACTAGCCGCCTCCTACGAGCAGTACTTC.

This CDR3 reads CAWSVHTSGNTIYF. The CDR3 nucleotides are TGTGCCTGGAGTGTACACACATCTGGAAACACCATATATTTT. The V and J genes are TRBV30 and TRBJ1-3; unclear D gene. V was pared by 0 bases and J by 1 base, with 7 bases between. CDR1 is GTSNPN and CDR2 is SVGIG in the germline V gene (reference sequence). This CDR3 region has 14 residues.

This clone was detected a few times. The chain couples TRBV4-2 to TRBJ2-2; no firm D call. Per germline, CDR1 LGHNA and CDR2 YNFKEQ. V gave up 0 bases and J gave up 1 base, with 6 bases separating them. CDR3 size: 15 residues. CDR3 DNA: TGTGCCAGCAGCCAAGACGTGGGGAACACCGGGGAGCTGTTTTTT. Encoded protein: CASSQDVGNTGELFF.

The chain has TRBV19 and TRBJ2-1; 10 bases align to TRBD2. Unmatched junction bases numbered 9, after V lost 0 bases and J lost 13 bases. Germline-derived CDR1 and CDR2 are LNHDA and SQIVND (reference sequence). This CDR3 has 15 residues. The CDR3 loop reads CASSIERTSGDRQFF. The DNA for the CDR3 is TGTGCCAGTAGTATAGAAAGAACTAGCGGGGACAGACAGTTCTTC.

The V call is TRBV14, the J call TRBJ2-1, with D unclear. This CDR3 has 12 amino acids. Germline V gives CDR1 SGHDN, CDR2 FVKESK. Trimming shortened V by 4 bases and J by 4 bases, and 5 bases separated the two germline ends. The chain's CDR3 is CASSPSYNEQFF. DNA of the CDR3: TGTGCCAGCAGCCCTTCTTACAATGAGCAGTTCTTC.

The chain links TRBV10-3 to TRBJ2-7; 11 bases fit TRBD1. Looked up from germline, CDR1 is ENHRY and CDR2 is SYGVKD. The CDR3 length is 14 residues. J was trimmed by 5 bases and V by 10 bases; bases with no gene match: 10. DNA for the CDR3: TGTGCCACCAGGGACAGGGGGATAGGGAACGAGCAGTACTTC. The encoded protein is CATRDRGIGNEQYF.

This chain uses TRBV27 with TRBJ1-6; the match to TRBD1 covers 7 bases. This CDR3 contains 16 residues. Germline V gene lookup returns CDR1 MNHEY and CDR2 SMNVEV (reference sequence). The V gene end was trimmed by 3 bases and the J gene end by 7 bases; junction bases not matched to a gene: 9. The DNA for the CDR3 is TGTGCCAGCAGTTTGTACAGGGGCTCTGCCAATTCACCCCTCCACTTT. Its protein is CASSLYRGSANSPLHF.

This sequence joins TRBV29-1 and TRBJ1-5, with D perhaps matching TRBD1 (5 bases). This CDR3 is built from 13 residues. Trimming left V 6 bases short and J 2 bases short, with 11 bases between. Per the germline V gene, CDR1 is SQVTM and CDR2 is ANQGSEA. The CDR3 spells CSVQGRGNQPQHF. The DNA of the CDR3 is TGCAGCGTCCAGGGACGGGGCAATCAGCCCCAGCATTTT.

The chain joins TRBV29-1 to TRBJ1-1, with 7 bases identical to TRBD1. Germline lookup yields CDR1 SQVTM and CDR2 ANQGSEA. J lost 6 bases, V lost 4 bases, and 5 bases had no gene match. The CDR3 contains 12 residues. The CDR3 is CSVVGGLAEAFF. In DNA, the CDR3 is TGCAGCGTTGTAGGGGGCCTGGCTGAAGCTTTCTTT.